The subject of this entry is one T cell receptor (beta chain). The sequencing template was cDNA reverse transcribed from extracted RNA. The repertoire was sequenced with immunoSEQ multiplex PCR; TCRdb's copy has only in-frame clones and lacks some. This sample carries about 140,000 clones, around four fifths of them seen once, and the ten largest clones take roughly 25%. Treatment here: oral pan-JAK inhibitor, 5-10 mg twice daily. This sample was included in a study of CD8+ T cells in alopecia areata. Germline CDR1 is SGDLS and CDR2 is YYNGEE. The length of the CDR3 is 17 residues. Trimming pared 0 bases from V and 3 bases from J, leaving 18 bases between.

This sequence was found in a human donor with alopecia areata. This chain connects TRBV9 to TRBJ1-1; no clear D. The sequencing here drew on CD8+ T cells sorted from blood, taken at week 4, from a patient treated with tofacitinib. In DNA, the CDR3 is TGTGCCAGCAGCGTAGACCACAGTCCTTCTGTGGACACTGAAGCTTTCTTT. Its protein is CASSVDHSPSVDTEAFF.